Listed below are T cell receptor beta chains from one sample, sequenced in a study of vaccination and CD4 T cells after COVID-19. TCRdb redid the calling of the PCR reads with MiXCR, one entry per CDR3 protein. The sample records tens of thousands of distinct CDR3 sequences, less than 45% being singletons. Antigens for these TCRs are unknown. The specimen comprised CD4+ T cells from blood, cultured in vitro, sampled about 7 months after SARS-CoV-2 vaccination. These receptors were collected from a human donor who had recovered from COVID-19. Both conserved end residues are part of each CDR3. A D gene is named only where the DNA matches it firmly. The size entry is marked missing in some rows and otherwise reads once, few, many or a size class.

j_gene: TRBJ1-5
abundance: few
d_gene: -
v_gene: TRBV20-1
CDR3nt: TGCAGTGCTAGCTGGGGAGATCAGCCCCAGCATTTT
CDR3aa: CSASWGDQPQHF

j_gene: TRBJ2-1
abundance: -
d_gene: -
v_gene: TRBV20-1
CDR3nt: TGCAGTGCTGATCCCCGAAGCGGGTCCTACAATGAGCAGTTCTTC
CDR3aa: CSADPRSGSYNEQFF

j_gene: TRBJ2-1
abundance: -
d_gene: TRBD2
v_gene: TRBV7-9
CDR3nt: TGTGCCAGCAGCTTAGCTATAGCGGGAGGGCCTGATGAGTTCTTC
CDR3aa: CASSLAIAGGPDEFF

j_gene: TRBJ2-5
abundance: -
d_gene: -
v_gene: TRBV7-2
CDR3nt: TGTGCCAGCAGCTTGGGCGCGGTTGCGGAGACCCAGTACTTC
CDR3aa: CASSLGAVAETQYF

j_gene: TRBJ2-7
abundance: once
d_gene: -
v_gene: TRBV5-4
CDR3nt: TGTGCCAGCAGCCGAGACTCCTACGAGCAGTACTTC
CDR3aa: CASSRDSYEQYF

j_gene: TRBJ2-1
abundance: few
d_gene: -
v_gene: TRBV20-1
CDR3nt: TGCAGTGCTAGTGAGTACTTAGGAAATGAGCAGTTCTTC
CDR3aa: CSASEYLGNEQFF

j_gene: TRBJ1-2
abundance: -
d_gene: -
v_gene: TRBV11-1
CDR3nt: TGTGCCAGCAGTTCGGGGAGGGCGGCTGGCTACACCTTC
CDR3aa: CASSSGRAAGYTF

j_gene: TRBJ2-1
abundance: -
d_gene: TRBD2
v_gene: TRBV7-9
CDR3nt: TGTGCCAGCAGCTCGACTAGCCCCCTCGGCGAGCAGTTCTTC
CDR3aa: CASSSTSPLGEQFF

j_gene: TRBJ2-7
abundance: -
d_gene: TRBD1
v_gene: TRBV29-1
CDR3nt: TGCAGCGTTCGGTTTCAGGGGGCACTCTTAAACGAGCAGTACTTC
CDR3aa: CSVRFQGALLNEQYF

j_gene: TRBJ2-7
abundance: few
d_gene: TRBD1
v_gene: TRBV28
CDR3nt: TGTGCCAGCGTAGAGGGGGCCCACTACGAGCAGTACTTC
CDR3aa: CASVEGAHYEQYF

j_gene: TRBJ1-1
abundance: few
d_gene: -
v_gene: TRBV6-1
CDR3nt: TGTGCCAGCAGTGAAGCCCTTGAAGCTTTCTTT
CDR3aa: CASSEALEAFF

j_gene: TRBJ2-5
abundance: few
d_gene: -
v_gene: TRBV6-1
CDR3nt: TGTGCCGCCGCCGTGGGACGGGCTCAAGAGACCCAGTACTTC
CDR3aa: CAAAVGRAQETQYF

j_gene: TRBJ2-7
abundance: -
d_gene: TRBD2
v_gene: TRBV20-1
CDR3nt: TGCAGTGCTAGAGACTTTCTAGCGGGACCTCCCTACGAGCAGTACTTC
CDR3aa: CSARDFLAGPPYEQYF

j_gene: TRBJ1-2
abundance: -
d_gene: -
v_gene: TRBV6-5
CDR3nt: TGTGCCAGCAGTTTCCTGGGACGAAGGGGTTATGGCTACACCTTC
CDR3aa: CASSFLGRRGYGYTF

j_gene: TRBJ2-7
abundance: -
d_gene: -
v_gene: TRBV28
CDR3nt: TGTGCCAGCAGGCTGACAGGAGCCTACGAGCAGTACTTC
CDR3aa: CASRLTGAYEQYF

j_gene: TRBJ2-5
abundance: medium-sized
d_gene: TRBD2
v_gene: TRBV6-1
CDR3nt: TGTGCCAGCAGTCCCAGACTAGCGGGAGGTCCCCACCAAGAGACCCAGTACTTC
CDR3aa: CASSPRLAGGPHQETQYF

j_gene: TRBJ1-2
abundance: -
d_gene: -
v_gene: TRBV19
CDR3nt: TGTGCCAGTAGGTACGGGGACGGCTACACCTTC
CDR3aa: CASRYGDGYTF

j_gene: TRBJ2-7
abundance: few
d_gene: -
v_gene: TRBV29-1
CDR3nt: TGCAGCGTTGGCCGCGGACGGAGACCCTCCTACGAGCAGTACTTC
CDR3aa: CSVGRGRRPSYEQYF

j_gene: TRBJ1-1
abundance: -
d_gene: -
v_gene: TRBV7-9
CDR3nt: TGTGCCAGCAGCTTGAATGAGCAGGGGCGAGCTTTCTTT
CDR3aa: CASSLNEQGRAFF

j_gene: TRBJ2-7
abundance: -
d_gene: -
v_gene: TRBV28
CDR3nt: TGTGCCACCACGGGGGCCGCGGGCGAGCAGTACTTC
CDR3aa: CATTGAAGEQYF

j_gene: TRBJ1-5
abundance: medium-sized
d_gene: TRBD1
v_gene: TRBV27
CDR3nt: TGTGCCAGCAGTTCGGACAGGTTCAATCAGCCCCAGCATTTT
CDR3aa: CASSSDRFNQPQHF

j_gene: TRBJ1-5
abundance: few
d_gene: -
v_gene: TRBV7-2
CDR3nt: TGTGCCAGCAGCCAATCCTACAGGGACCAGCCCCAGCATTTT
CDR3aa: CASSQSYRDQPQHF

j_gene: TRBJ2-7
abundance: few
d_gene: -
v_gene: TRBV24-1
CDR3nt: TGTGCCACCAGTGATTTGGGACAATCCTACGAGCAGTACTTC
CDR3aa: CATSDLGQSYEQYF

j_gene: TRBJ2-7
abundance: -
d_gene: -
v_gene: TRBV4-2
CDR3nt: TGTGCCAGCAGCCCCAGCCAGACGCACGCCTACGAGCAGTACTTC
CDR3aa: CASSPSQTHAYEQYF

j_gene: TRBJ2-6
abundance: -
d_gene: -
v_gene: TRBV6-5
CDR3nt: TGTGCCAGCAGTTACCAGACGGGGCCCCTCCGCGTCCTGACTTTC
CDR3aa: CASSYQTGPLRVLTF

j_gene: TRBJ1-5
abundance: few
d_gene: -
v_gene: TRBV20-1
CDR3nt: TGCAGTGCTCCGGGACAAGCAAGCAATCAGCCCCAGCATTTT
CDR3aa: CSAPGQASNQPQHF

j_gene: TRBJ2-5
abundance: -
d_gene: TRBD2
v_gene: TRBV20-1
CDR3nt: TGCAGTGCTGCCTCCGGGACTAGCGTCCAAGAGACCCAGTACTTC
CDR3aa: CSAASGTSVQETQYF

j_gene: TRBJ2-5
abundance: few
d_gene: TRBD1
v_gene: TRBV7-2
CDR3nt: TGTGCCAGCAGCTCGGGACAGGGCGGTGAGACCCAGTACTTC
CDR3aa: CASSSGQGGETQYF

j_gene: TRBJ2-1
abundance: -
d_gene: -
v_gene: TRBV24-1
CDR3nt: TGTGCCACCGGTTCTGCAATCTACAATGAGCAGTTCTTC
CDR3aa: CATGSAIYNEQFF

j_gene: TRBJ2-7
abundance: -
d_gene: TRBD1
v_gene: TRBV6-1
CDR3nt: TGTGCCAGCTCAAGGACAGGGCCCTACGAGCAGTACTTC
CDR3aa: CASSRTGPYEQYF

j_gene: TRBJ1-5
abundance: few
d_gene: -
v_gene: TRBV15
CDR3nt: TGTGTCACCAGCAGAGCAGGGTCGGACCAGCCCCAGCATTTT
CDR3aa: CVTSRAGSDQPQHF

j_gene: TRBJ1-2
abundance: -
d_gene: -
v_gene: TRBV20-1
CDR3nt: TGCAGTGCTACCCCTCCGGGGGGGTCCTTCTATGGCTACACCTTC
CDR3aa: CSATPPGGSFYGYTF

j_gene: TRBJ2-5
abundance: -
d_gene: TRBD1
v_gene: TRBV7-8
CDR3nt: TGTGCCAGCAGCTCACTCCGGGACAGGGGGCGAGAGACCCAGTACTTC
CDR3aa: CASSSLRDRGRETQYF

j_gene: TRBJ2-1
abundance: -
d_gene: TRBD1
v_gene: TRBV27
CDR3nt: TGTGCCAGCAGTTTATGGGGCACAGACAGGGAAAGGAATGAGCAGTTCTTC
CDR3aa: CASSLWGTDRERNEQFF

j_gene: TRBJ2-4
abundance: -
d_gene: TRBD1
v_gene: TRBV20-1
CDR3nt: TGCAGTGCCACGACAGGGCAGCTAGCCAAAAACATTCAGTACTTC
CDR3aa: CSATTGQLAKNIQYF

j_gene: TRBJ1-5
abundance: few
d_gene: -
v_gene: TRBV20-1
CDR3nt: TGCAGTGCTAGTAATCCCTTTGGAACAGGGACCCTTCAGCCCCAGCATTTT
CDR3aa: CSASNPFGTGTLQPQHF

j_gene: TRBJ1-1
abundance: -
d_gene: -
v_gene: TRBV20-1
CDR3nt: TGCAGTGCTAGAGATGCAACACCGGACGGCACTGAAGCTTTCTTT
CDR3aa: CSARDATPDGTEAFF

j_gene: TRBJ2-1
abundance: -
d_gene: TRBD2
v_gene: TRBV7-2
CDR3nt: TGTGCCAGCAGCTTTGACGGGAGGTCGTGGAATGAGCAGTTCTTC
CDR3aa: CASSFDGRSWNEQFF

j_gene: TRBJ2-3
abundance: -
d_gene: -
v_gene: TRBV28
CDR3nt: TGTGCCAGCAGCCCCGTCGCGGCAAGCACAGATACGCAGTATTTT
CDR3aa: CASSPVAASTDTQYF

j_gene: TRBJ1-5
abundance: few
d_gene: -
v_gene: TRBV20-1
CDR3nt: TGCAGTGCTAGAGATAGCAATCAGCCCCAGCATTTT
CDR3aa: CSARDSNQPQHF